The clone carrying this TCR beta chain occurred many times. The germline V and J ends were trimmed by 0 bases and 8 bases, with 2 bases remaining between them. There are 11 residues in the CDR3. This specimen belongs to a study of blood T cells in healthy people across ages. Primers used in a second PCR of roughly 7 to 12 cycles were a sample-barcoded 5' primer and a J-beta primer mix. Every sample returned 2.5 million or more CDR3-containing paired-end reads. TCRdb passed the 5' RACE reads through MiXCR, listing each CDR3 protein once. The data show 550,000 to 650,000 distinct CDR3 sequences, about 25% seen once. These sequences were also reported in another study, on T cells of mothers and their children. That source adds: Roughly 6 children and their three healthy Caucasian mothers were the donors.

The sample consisted of blood. The chain combines TRBV12-3 or TRBV12-4 with TRBJ2-4; no definite D call. The TCR originated in a boy between 2 and 10 years old in good health. The CDR3 nucleotides read TGTGCCAGCAGTTTAGCGGACATTCAGTACTTC. It yields the protein CASSLADIQYF.